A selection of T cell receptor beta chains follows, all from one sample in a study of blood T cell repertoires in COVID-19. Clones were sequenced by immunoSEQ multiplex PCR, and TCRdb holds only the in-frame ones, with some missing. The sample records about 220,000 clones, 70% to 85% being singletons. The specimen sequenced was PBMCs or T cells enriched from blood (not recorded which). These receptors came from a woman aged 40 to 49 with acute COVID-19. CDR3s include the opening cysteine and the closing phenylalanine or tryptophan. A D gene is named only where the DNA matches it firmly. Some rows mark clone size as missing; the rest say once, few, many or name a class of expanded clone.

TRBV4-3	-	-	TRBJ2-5	TGCGCCAGCAGCCGTAATGGGCCCCCGGGGGGCGAGACCCAGTACTTC	CASSRNGPPGGETQYF
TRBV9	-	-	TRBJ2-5	TGTGCCAGCAGCGTAGGAGGCAGCCAAGAGACCCAGTACTTC	CASSVGGSQETQYF
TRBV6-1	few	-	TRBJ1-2	TGTGCCAGCAGTGAAGACAGCTATGGCTACACCTTC	CASSEDSYGYTF
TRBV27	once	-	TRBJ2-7	TGTGCCAGCAGTTTAATTCCAGGGGGGGAGCAGTACTTC	CASSLIPGGEQYF
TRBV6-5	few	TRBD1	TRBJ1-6	TGTGCCAGCAGACCAGGGGGAGCTAATTCACCCCTCCACTTT	CASRPGGANSPLHF
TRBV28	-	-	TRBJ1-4	TGTGCCAGCAGGTCAGGGGCTGCGCAAAAACTGTTTTTT	CASRSGAAQKLFF
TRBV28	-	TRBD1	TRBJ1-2	TGTGCCAGCAGTTTGTTTGGACAGGGGCTAAATGGCTACACCTTC	CASSLFGQGLNGYTF
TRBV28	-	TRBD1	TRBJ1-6	TGTGCCAGCAGTCCGGGGACAGAGCATAATTCACCCCTCCACTTT	CASSPGTEHNSPLHF
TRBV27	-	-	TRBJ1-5	TGTGCCAGCAAGATGTTTTTCGACAGGCTAGGAGATCAGCCCCAGCATTTT	CASKMFFDRLGDQPQHF
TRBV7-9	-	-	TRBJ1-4	TGTGCCAGCAGCCCAGGGTCGGTGACTAATGAAAAACTGTTTTTT	CASSPGSVTNEKLFF
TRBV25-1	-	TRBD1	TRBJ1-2	TGTGCCAGCAGCCAATTGGGACAGGGGAACTATGGCTACACCTTC	CASSQLGQGNYGYTF
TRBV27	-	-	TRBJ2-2	TGTGCCAGCAGTTTTCATGGGGTTGGCAGGGGCGCCGGGGAGCTGTTTTTT	CASSFHGVGRGAGELFF
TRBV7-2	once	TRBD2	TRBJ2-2	TGTGCCAGCAGCTCGAGACTAGCGGTGAACACCGGGGAGCTGTTTTTT	CASSSRLAVNTGELFF
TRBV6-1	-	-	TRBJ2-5	TGTGCCAGCAGTGAAGAGTCAGACCAAGAGACCCAGTACTTC	CASSEESDQETQYF
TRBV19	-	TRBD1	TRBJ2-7	TGTGCCAGTAGTACAACATTACAGGGGTCTGGGAACGGGCAGTACTTC	CASSTTLQGSGNGQYF
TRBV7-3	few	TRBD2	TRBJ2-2	TGTGCCAGCAGCTTACGGGAGGGCGGGGAGCTGTTTTTT	CASSLREGGELFF
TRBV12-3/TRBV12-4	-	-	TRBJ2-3	TGTGCCAGCAGTAGGGGGATGAGGGATACGCAGTATTTT	CASSRGMRDTQYF
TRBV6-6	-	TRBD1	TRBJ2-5	TGTGCCAGCAGAACCCTAGACAGGGGCCAAGAGACCCAGTACTTC	CASRTLDRGQETQYF
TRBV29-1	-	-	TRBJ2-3	TGCAGCGGGGCAGGGGCTAGCACAGATACGCAGTATTTT	CSGAGASTDTQYF
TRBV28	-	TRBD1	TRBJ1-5	TGTGCCAGCAGACCTATCACCGGGACAGGGTATCAGCCCCAGCATTTT	CASRPITGTGYQPQHF
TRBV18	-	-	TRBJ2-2	TGTGCCAGCTCACCACCCAACACGGCGGGGTTTACCTCGAACACCGGGGAGCTGTTTTTT	CASSPPNTAGFTSNTGELFF
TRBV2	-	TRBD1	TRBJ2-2	TGTGCCAGCAGGGGGACAGCGAACACCGGGGAGCTGTTTTTT	CASRGTANTGELFF
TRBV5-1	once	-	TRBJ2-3	TGCGCCAGCAGCTTGGAGAGGCAAAACACAGATACGCAGTATTTT	CASSLERQNTDTQYF
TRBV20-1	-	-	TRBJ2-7	TGCAGTGTACAGAGACGGGAGCAGTACTTC	CSVQRREQYF
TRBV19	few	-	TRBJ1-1	TGTGCCAGTAGTGAGAGGGACACTGAAGCTTTCTTT	CASSERDTEAFF
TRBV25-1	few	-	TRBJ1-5	TGTGCCAGCAGTGCACCCTCAGGGGGCAATCAGCCCCAGCATTTT	CASSAPSGGNQPQHF
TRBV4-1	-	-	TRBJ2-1	-	CASSQVGQGTPKFF
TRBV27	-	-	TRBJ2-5	TGTGCCACCCGTGCGGCCGGGGTTCGAGAGACCCAGTACTTC	CATRAAGVRETQYF
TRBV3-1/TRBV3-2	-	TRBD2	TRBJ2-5	TGTGCCAGCAGCCAAGAGGTGGGAGGGCCGGGGGAGACCCAGTACTTC	CASSQEVGGPGETQYF
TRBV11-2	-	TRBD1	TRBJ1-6	TGTGCCAGCAGCTCCTCCATAAGGGGGCCTAATTCACCCCTCCACTTT	CASSSSIRGPNSPLHF
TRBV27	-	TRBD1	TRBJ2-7	TGTGCCAGCAGCCAAGGACAGGGGGCATACGAGCAGTACTTC	CASSQGQGAYEQYF
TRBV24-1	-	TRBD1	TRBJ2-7	TGTGCCACCAGGATCCTCAAAAACGACAGGGGTGGTACGGACTACGAGCAGTACTTC	CATRILKNDRGGTDYEQYF
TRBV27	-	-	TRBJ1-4	TGTGCCAGCAGTTTAAGGCCCGGAGTGTACGAAAAACTGTTTTTT	CASSLRPGVYEKLFF
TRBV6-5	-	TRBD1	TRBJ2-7	TGTGCCAGCAGTTCGGGACAGTTCCTTTCCTACGAGCAGTACTTC	CASSSGQFLSYEQYF
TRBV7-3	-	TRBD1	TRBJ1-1	TGTGCCAGTTCTCAGGGGGCGAACACTGAAGCTTTCTTT	CASSQGANTEAFF
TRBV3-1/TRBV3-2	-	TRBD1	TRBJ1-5	TGTGCCAGCAGCCGGGACAGAAGTAGCAATCAGCCCCAGCATTTT	CASSRDRSSNQPQHF
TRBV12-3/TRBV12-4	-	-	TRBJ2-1	TGTGCCAGTATCGCCACAACATACAATGAGCAGTTCTTC	CASIATTYNEQFF
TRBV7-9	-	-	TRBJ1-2	TGTGCCAGCAGCTTAAAACTTCAAGAACCCTATGGCTACACCTTC	CASSLKLQEPYGYTF
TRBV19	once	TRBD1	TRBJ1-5	TGTGCCAGTTATAACAGGGGTGGCAATCAGCCCCAGCATTTT	CASYNRGGNQPQHF
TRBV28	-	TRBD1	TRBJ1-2	TGTGCCTCACGAGGGACAGGGGGCTTTGACTATGGCTACACCTTC	CASRGTGGFDYGYTF